A selection of T cell receptor beta chains follows, all from one sample in a study of response to subunit inactivated influenza vaccine. In TCRdb, the RT-PCR reads were re-called with MiXCR into one record per CDR3 protein. The sample lists hundreds of thousands of distinct CDR3 sequences; roughly 12% were seen once. The sequencing here drew on PBMCs from blood, taken on the day of vaccination. Receptors originate from a middle-aged man who received an inactivated influenza vaccine. Both conserved end residues are part of each CDR3. Only some rows state a clone size, as once, few, many or a class for expanded clones.

clone_size: few
v_call: TRBV7-2
cdr3_aa: CASSPGTQTRETQYF

clone_size: few
v_call: TRBV6-2/TRBV6-3
cdr3_aa: CASSYSAQPTDTQYF

clone_size: -
v_call: TRBV20-1
cdr3_aa: CSANRGEAETQYF

clone_size: -
v_call: TRBV9
cdr3_aa: CASSVSTGKNEKLFF

clone_size: -
v_call: TRBV28
cdr3_aa: CASSLWGVPLAKNIQYF

clone_size: many
v_call: TRBV29-1
cdr3_aa: CSVVELAGTNEQYF

clone_size: few
v_call: TRBV7-9
cdr3_aa: CASRPQDGANVLTF

clone_size: many
v_call: TRBV29-1
cdr3_aa: CSVARTGTNEQFF

clone_size: -
v_call: TRBV24-1
cdr3_aa: CATSATGQYSKQYF

clone_size: -
v_call: TRBV7-8
cdr3_aa: CASSLHRGNNEQYF

clone_size: many
v_call: TRBV7-2
cdr3_aa: CASSLEGMTNAYEQYF

clone_size: -
v_call: TRBV5-1
cdr3_aa: CASSGTPGDTGELFF

clone_size: few
v_call: TRBV6-1
cdr3_aa: CASKLGQGATNEKLFF

clone_size: -
v_call: TRBV5-4
cdr3_aa: CASSPGTASDIQYF

clone_size: few
v_call: TRBV9
cdr3_aa: CASSGTSGRAQYF

clone_size: many
v_call: TRBV28
cdr3_aa: CASSSGAPAYEQYF

clone_size: few
v_call: TRBV28
cdr3_aa: CASSPQGRPGGGTEAFF

clone_size: -
v_call: TRBV6-2/TRBV6-3
cdr3_aa: CASNLQGGQETQYF

clone_size: few
v_call: TRBV5-1
cdr3_aa: CASSLDRRLAGGGETQYF

clone_size: few
v_call: TRBV20-1
cdr3_aa: CSVKSGSTDTQYF

clone_size: -
v_call: TRBV29-1
cdr3_aa: CSAHPGQSYTEAFF

clone_size: -
v_call: TRBV7-2
cdr3_aa: CASSEFGTSGTSQYF

clone_size: -
v_call: TRBV10-3
cdr3_aa: CAISEYGTDTQYF

clone_size: -
v_call: TRBV28
cdr3_aa: CASSLSGPGYQETQYF

clone_size: many
v_call: TRBV27
cdr3_aa: CASREKWGYNEKLFF

clone_size: many
v_call: TRBV12-3/TRBV12-4
cdr3_aa: CASSPQGAKNEQFF

clone_size: -
v_call: TRBV6-1
cdr3_aa: CATSRDPWTGELFF